This T cell receptor beta chain came from a study of cytomegalovirus exposure and HLA in healthy donors. Study background: The study's early data release held 80 million to 95 million unique TCRs from HLA-typed donors. Findings and limits, study-wide: The study recorded some 160 TCR beta chains that were cytomegalovirus-associated. Whilst most TCR sequences proved rare, a subset of public TCRs occurred across many donors. Exclusion as indistinguishable affected some V segments, including TRBV6-2 and TRBV6-3.

This clone was seen a few times. Its antigen is unidentified. The PCR used 60 Vbeta and 13 Jbeta primers. The table came from immunoSEQ multiplex PCR; TCRdb's copy has only in-frame clones and leaves some out. The sample has 70,000 or so clones, approximately 72% seen once. The CDR3 has 15 amino acids. V was cut by 2 bases and J by 7 bases, with 14 bases left in between. CDR1 is SNHLY and CDR2 is FYNNEI in the germline V gene. The material sequenced was PBMCs. The TCR comes from a woman aged 25 to 39 in good health and CMV-seronegative. The rearrangement uses TRBV2 and TRBJ1-4; D is uncertain. The DNA for the CDR3 is TGTGCCAGCAGTGAACAGTCGAGGTGGAGTGAAAAACTGTTTTTT. Amino acid sequence: CASSEQSRWSEKLFF.